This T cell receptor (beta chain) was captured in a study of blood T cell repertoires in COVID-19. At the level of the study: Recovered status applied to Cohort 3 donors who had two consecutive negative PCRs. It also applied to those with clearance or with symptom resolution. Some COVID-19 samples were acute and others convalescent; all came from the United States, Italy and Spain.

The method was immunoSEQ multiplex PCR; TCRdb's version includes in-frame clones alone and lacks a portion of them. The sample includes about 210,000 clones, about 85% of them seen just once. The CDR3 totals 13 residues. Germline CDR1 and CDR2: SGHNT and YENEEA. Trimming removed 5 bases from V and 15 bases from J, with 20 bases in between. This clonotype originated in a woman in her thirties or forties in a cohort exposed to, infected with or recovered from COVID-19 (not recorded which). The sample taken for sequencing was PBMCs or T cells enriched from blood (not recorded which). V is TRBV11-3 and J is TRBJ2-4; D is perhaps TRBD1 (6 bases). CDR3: CASSLTSDRPPYF. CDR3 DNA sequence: TGTGCCAGCAGCCTCACCTCGGACAGACCACCGTACTTC.